The 10 T cell receptor beta chains listed next were all sequenced from one sample in a study of Ad26.COV2.S vaccination and SARS-CoV-2 variants. Treatment: around 19 received Ad26.COV2.S at low or high dose, single or two shots; several received placebo; per-sample allocation not given. Sampling was performed 63 days after the first vaccine or placebo injection. Sequenced by immunoSEQ multiplex PCR; TCRdb stores in-frame clones only, minus some. The table lists about 320,000 clones, 70% to 90% of them singletons. Sequenced material: peripheral blood, taken in a trial of Ad26.COV2.S vaccine versus placebo. Every receptor here comes from a person between 18 and 65 years old who received the Ad26.COV2.S COVID-19 vaccine or a placebo.

The chain links TRBV30 to TRBJ1-1; 7 positions agree with TRBD1. The ends lost 4 bases at V and 0 bases at J; junction bases unmatched: 5. From germline, CDR1 is GTSNPN and CDR2 SVGIG (reference sequence). The CDR3 contains 14 residues. CDR3 sequence reads: CAWKRDRMNTEAFF. The CDR3 DNA sequence: TGTGCCTGGAAGAGGGACAGAATGAACACTGAAGCTTTCTTT.

This sequence joins TRBV6-6 and TRBJ2-4; TRBD1 or TRBD2 may be the D gene (5 bases each). Germline V gene lookup returns CDR1 MNHNY and CDR2 SVGAGI (reference sequence). The CDR3 covers 13 residues. Trimming removed 2 bases at V and 6 bases at J, with 8 bases between. The CDR3: CASSYGGGNIQYF. The CDR3 DNA reads as TGTGCCAGCAGTTACGGGGGTGGAAACATTCAGTACTTC.

This clone has just a few counts. V is TRBV2 and J is TRBJ1-3; D ambiguous. Per germline, CDR1 SNHLY and CDR2 FYNNEI. This CDR3 contains 17 residues. Trimming removed 6 bases from V and 0 bases from J, with 18 bases in between. Written as DNA, the CDR3 is TGTGCCAGCAGCCTTAATTCGGGGTTCGGCTCTGGAAACACCATATATTTT. Translation: CASSLNSGFGSGNTIYF.

The chain is built from TRBV7-2 and TRBJ1-5; D remains unclear. V lost 2 bases and J lost 1, with 3 bases in between. Germline lookup yields CDR1 SGHTA and CDR2 FQGNSA. The CDR3 consists of 13 residues. CDR3 coding DNA: TGTGCCAGCAGCTTATCCAGCAATCAGCCCCAGCATTTT. It is translated as CASSLSSNQPQHF.

A single count supports this clone. The genes are TRBV6-5 and TRBJ1-1; D is unclear. The V and J ends lost 7 bases and 6 bases respectively, with 18 bases between them. Germline V gene sequence: CDR1 MNHEY, CDR2 SVGAGI. This CDR3 is 14 amino acids long. The CDR3 DNA reads TGTGCCAGCAACAATGCGGGGTCTGGGTCTGAAGCTTTCTTT. Residues: CASNNAGSGSEAFF.

This chain joins TRBV7-3 and TRBJ2-5, with D tentatively TRBD2 (5 bases). V was clipped by 6 bases and J by 1 base, with 9 bases between them. The length of the CDR3 is 13 residues. In germline, CDR1 is SGHTA, CDR2 FQGTGA. The DNA for the CDR3 is TGTGCCAGCAGTCAGAGGGTCCAAGAGACCCAGTACTTC. Translation: CASSQRVQETQYF. Combining the CDR3 with reference TRBV7-3 and TRBJ2-5 gives the whole variable domain GAGVSQTPSNKVTEKGKYVELRCDPISGHTALYWYRQSLGQGPEFLIYFQGTGAADDSGLPNDRFFAVRPEGSVSTLKIQRTERGDSAVYLCASSQRVQETQYFGPGTRLLVL.

The chain is built from TRBV7-9 and TRBJ2-7; 10 bases map to TRBD1. This CDR3 is built from 18 residues. Per the germline V gene, CDR1 is SEHNR and CDR2 is FQNEAQ (reference sequence). V lost 4 bases to trimming and J lost 6 bases; unmatched junction nucleotides: 18. This CDR3 is CASSSPPGTGVRSGEQYF. The CDR3, as DNA: TGTGCCAGCAGCTCTCCCCCCGGGACAGGGGTTAGGTCTGGCGAGCAGTACTTC. Filled out from reference TRBV7-9 and TRBJ2-7, the complete variable domain reads DTGVSQNPRHKITKRGQNVTFRCDPISEHNRLYWYRQTLGQGPEFLTYFQNEAQLEKSRLLSDRFSAERPKGSFSTLEIQRTEQGDSAMYLCASSSPPGTGVRSGEQYFGPGTRLTVT.

The chain combines TRBV7-3 with TRBJ2-3, with D possibly being TRBD1 (5 bases). Germline V gives CDR1 SGHTA, CDR2 FQGTGA. The CDR3 sequence is 16 residues long. V was shortened by 6 bases and J by 0 bases, with 16 bases between the two germline ends. The CDR3 is CASSRQGLGSTDTQYF. CDR3 bases: TGTGCCAGCAGTCGCCAGGGCCTGGGGAGCACAGATACGCAGTATTTT. The full variable domain, completed using reference TRBV7-3 and TRBJ2-3, is GAGVSQTPSNKVTEKGKYVELRCDPISGHTALYWYRQSLGQGPEFLIYFQGTGAADDSGLPNDRFFAVRPEGSVSTLKIQRTERGDSAVYLCASSRQGLGSTDTQYFGPGTRLTVL.

V gene TRBV19 combines with J gene TRBJ1-1; D is unclear. This CDR3 region has 14 residues. Germline V CDR1 and CDR2: LNHDA, SQIVND (reference sequence). Trimming stripped 6 bases from V and 2 bases from J, with 13 bases between. CDR3 residues: CASSTGRENTEAFF. The CDR3 DNA reads as TGTGCCAGTAGCACCGGACGGGAAAACACTGAAGCTTTCTTT.

A single count supports this clone. The chain joins TRBV5-1 to TRBJ2-6; tentative D call: TRBD1 (6 bases). This CDR3 contains 16 residues. The V end lost 4 bases, the J end lost 3 bases, and 14 bases lay between the germline ends. Looked up from germline, CDR1 is SGHRS and CDR2 is YFSETQ. The CDR3: CASSPTQGNGANVLTF. CDR3 bases: TGCGCCAGCAGCCCCACACAGGGTAATGGGGCCAACGTCCTGACTTTC. The full variable domain, in which reference TRBV5-1 and TRBJ2-6 provide the parts outside the CDR3, is KAGVTQTPRYLIKTRGQQVTLSCSPISGHRSVSWYQQTPGQGLQFLFEYFSETQRNKGNFPGRFSGRQFSNSRSEMNVSTLELGDSALYLCASSPTQGNGANVLTFGAGSRLTVL.